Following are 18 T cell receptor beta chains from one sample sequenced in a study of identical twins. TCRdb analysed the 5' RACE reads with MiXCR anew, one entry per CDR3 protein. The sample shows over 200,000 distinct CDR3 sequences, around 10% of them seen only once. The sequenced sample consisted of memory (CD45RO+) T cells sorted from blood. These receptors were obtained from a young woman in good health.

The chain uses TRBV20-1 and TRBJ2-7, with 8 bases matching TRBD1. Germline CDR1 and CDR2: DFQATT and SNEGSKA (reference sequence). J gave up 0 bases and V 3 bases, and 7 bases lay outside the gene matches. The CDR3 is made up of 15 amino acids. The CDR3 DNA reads TGCAGTGCTAGGTTTTCTCAGGGGGCCTCCTACGAGCAGTACTTC. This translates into CSARFSQGASYEQYF.

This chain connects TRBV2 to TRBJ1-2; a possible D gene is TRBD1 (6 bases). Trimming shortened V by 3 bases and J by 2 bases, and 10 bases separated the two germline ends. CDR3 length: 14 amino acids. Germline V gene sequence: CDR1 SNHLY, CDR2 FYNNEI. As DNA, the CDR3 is TGTGCCAGCAGTGACAGGGGCAGCAACTATGGCTACACCTTC. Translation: CASSDRGSNYGYTF.

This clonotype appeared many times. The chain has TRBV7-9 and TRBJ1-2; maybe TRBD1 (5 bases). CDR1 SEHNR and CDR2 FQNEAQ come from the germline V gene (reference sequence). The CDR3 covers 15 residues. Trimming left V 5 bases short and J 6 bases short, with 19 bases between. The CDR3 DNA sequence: TGTGCCAGCAGCCCCAGGGCCTTCAGCTCCCATGGCTACACCTTC. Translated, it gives CASSPRAFSSHGYTF.

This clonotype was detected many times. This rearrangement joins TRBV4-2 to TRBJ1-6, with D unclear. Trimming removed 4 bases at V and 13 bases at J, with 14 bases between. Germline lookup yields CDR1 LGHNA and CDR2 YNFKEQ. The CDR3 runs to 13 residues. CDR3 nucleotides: TGTGCCAGCAGCCTTAAGGGTGAGAGGCCCCTCCACTTT. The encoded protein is CASSLKGERPLHF.

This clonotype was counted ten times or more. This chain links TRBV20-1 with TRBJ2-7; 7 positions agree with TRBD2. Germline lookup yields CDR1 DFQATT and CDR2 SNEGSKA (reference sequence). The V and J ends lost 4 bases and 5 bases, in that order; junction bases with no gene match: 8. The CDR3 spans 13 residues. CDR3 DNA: TGCAGTGCTAACCCCAGCGGGGAGGACGAGCAGTACTTC. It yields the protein CSANPSGEDEQYF.

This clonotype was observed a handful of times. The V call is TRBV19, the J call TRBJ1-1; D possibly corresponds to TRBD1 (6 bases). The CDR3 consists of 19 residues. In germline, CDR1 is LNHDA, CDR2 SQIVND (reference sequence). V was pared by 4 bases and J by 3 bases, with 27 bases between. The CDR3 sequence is CASSSPPGHISGADTEAFF. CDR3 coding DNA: TGTGCCAGTAGTAGTCCGCCGGGACACATTTCAGGGGCTGACACTGAAGCTTTCTTT.

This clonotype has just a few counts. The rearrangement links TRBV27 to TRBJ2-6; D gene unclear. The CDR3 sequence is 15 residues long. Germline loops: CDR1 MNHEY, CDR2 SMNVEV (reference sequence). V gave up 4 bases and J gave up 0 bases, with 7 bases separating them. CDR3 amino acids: CASSSASSGANVLTF. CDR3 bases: TGTGCCAGCAGTTCCGCCAGCTCTGGGGCCAACGTCCTGACTTTC.

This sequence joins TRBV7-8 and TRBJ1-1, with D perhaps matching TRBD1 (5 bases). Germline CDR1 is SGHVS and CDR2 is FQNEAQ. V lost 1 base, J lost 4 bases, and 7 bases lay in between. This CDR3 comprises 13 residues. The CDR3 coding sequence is TGTGCCAGCAGCTTAGAAGGGGCCACTGAAGCTTTCTTT. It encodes CASSLEGATEAFF.

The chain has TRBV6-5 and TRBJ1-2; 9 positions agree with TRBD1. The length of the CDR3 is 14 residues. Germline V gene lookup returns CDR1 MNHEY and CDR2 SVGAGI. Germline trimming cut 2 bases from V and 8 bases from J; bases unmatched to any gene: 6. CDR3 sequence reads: CASSYRGTGTGYTF. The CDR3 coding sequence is TGTGCCAGCAGTTACCGCGGGACAGGGACGGGCTACACCTTC.

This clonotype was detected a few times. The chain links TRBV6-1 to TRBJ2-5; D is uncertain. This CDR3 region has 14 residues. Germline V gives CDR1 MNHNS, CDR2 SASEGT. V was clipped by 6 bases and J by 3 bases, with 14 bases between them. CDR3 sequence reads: CASREPSREETQYF. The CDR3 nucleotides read TGTGCCAGCAGAGAACCTTCTAGGGAAGAGACCCAGTACTTC.

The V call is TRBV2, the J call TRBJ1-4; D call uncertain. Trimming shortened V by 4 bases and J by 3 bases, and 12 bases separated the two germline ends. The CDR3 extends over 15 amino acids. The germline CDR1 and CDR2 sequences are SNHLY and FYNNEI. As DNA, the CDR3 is TGTGCCAGCAGTGGTTCTTCCGGGGCTAATGAAAAACTGTTTTTT. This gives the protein CASSGSSGANEKLFF.

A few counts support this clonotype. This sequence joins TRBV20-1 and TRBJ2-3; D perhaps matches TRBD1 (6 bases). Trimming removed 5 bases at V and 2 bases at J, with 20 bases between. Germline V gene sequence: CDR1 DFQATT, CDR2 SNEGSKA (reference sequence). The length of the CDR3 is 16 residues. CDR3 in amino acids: CSAGGRERTVTDTQYF. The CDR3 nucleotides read TGCAGTGCTGGGGGTAGAGAAAGGACAGTCACAGATACGCAGTATTTT.

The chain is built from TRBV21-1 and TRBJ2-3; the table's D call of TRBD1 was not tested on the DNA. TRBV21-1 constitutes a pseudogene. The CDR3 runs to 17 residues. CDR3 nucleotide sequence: TGTGCCAGCGGATTCAAGTTAACCCAGAAGGGGACAGATACGCAGTATTTT. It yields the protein CASGFKLTQKGTDTQYF.

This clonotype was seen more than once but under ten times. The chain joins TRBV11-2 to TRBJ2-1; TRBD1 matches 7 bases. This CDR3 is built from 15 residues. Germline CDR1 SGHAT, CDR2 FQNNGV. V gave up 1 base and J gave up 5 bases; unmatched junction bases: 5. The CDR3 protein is CASSLGGGKNNEQFF. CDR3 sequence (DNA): TGTGCCAGCAGCTTAGGAGGGGGCAAGAACAATGAGCAGTTCTTC.

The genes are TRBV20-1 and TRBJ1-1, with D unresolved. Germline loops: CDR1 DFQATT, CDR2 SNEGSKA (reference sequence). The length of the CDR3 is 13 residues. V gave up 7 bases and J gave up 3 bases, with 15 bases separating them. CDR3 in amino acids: CSGEATLDTEAFF. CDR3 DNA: TGCAGTGGGGAGGCGACTTTGGACACTGAAGCTTTCTTT.

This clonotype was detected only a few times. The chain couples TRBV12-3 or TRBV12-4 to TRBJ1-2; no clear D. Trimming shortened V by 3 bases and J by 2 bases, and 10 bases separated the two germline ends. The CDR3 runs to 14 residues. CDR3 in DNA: TGTGCCAGCAGTTTTTGGACGGGAAACTATGGCTACACCTTC. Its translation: CASSFWTGNYGYTF.

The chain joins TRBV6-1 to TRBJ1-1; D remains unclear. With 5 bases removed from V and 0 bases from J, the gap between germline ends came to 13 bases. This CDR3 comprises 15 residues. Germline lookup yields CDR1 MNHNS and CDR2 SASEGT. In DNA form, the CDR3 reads TGTGCCAGCAGTCTTCCGACTGTCATGAACACTGAAGCTTTCTTT. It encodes CASSLPTVMNTEAFF.

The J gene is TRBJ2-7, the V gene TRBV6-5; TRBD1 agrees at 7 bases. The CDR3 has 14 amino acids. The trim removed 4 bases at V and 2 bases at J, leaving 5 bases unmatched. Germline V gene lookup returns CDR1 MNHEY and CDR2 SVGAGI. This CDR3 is CASSLRQGTYEQYF. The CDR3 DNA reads TGTGCCAGCAGTTTGCGACAGGGAACCTACGAGCAGTACTTC.